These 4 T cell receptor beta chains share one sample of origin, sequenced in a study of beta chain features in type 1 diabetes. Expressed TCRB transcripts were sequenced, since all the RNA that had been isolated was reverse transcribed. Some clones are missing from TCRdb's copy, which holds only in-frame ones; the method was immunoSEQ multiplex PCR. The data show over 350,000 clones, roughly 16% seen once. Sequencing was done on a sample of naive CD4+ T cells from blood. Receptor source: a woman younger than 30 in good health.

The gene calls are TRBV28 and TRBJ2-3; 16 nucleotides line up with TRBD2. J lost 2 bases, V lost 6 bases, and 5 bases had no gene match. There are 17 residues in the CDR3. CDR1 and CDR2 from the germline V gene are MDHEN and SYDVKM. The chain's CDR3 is CASSEGLAGGPTDTQYF. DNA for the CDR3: TGTGCCAGCAGCGAGGGACTAGCGGGAGGGCCCACAGATACGCAGTATTTT.

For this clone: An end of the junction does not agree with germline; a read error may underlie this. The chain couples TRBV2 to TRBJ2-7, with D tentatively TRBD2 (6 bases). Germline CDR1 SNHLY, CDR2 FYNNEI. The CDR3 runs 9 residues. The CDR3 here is CASGNGSPF. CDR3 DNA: TGTGCCAGCGGGAACGGGAGCCCCTTC.

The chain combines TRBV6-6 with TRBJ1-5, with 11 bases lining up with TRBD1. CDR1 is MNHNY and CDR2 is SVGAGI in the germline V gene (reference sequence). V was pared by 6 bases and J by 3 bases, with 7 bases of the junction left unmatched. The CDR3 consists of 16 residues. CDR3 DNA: TGTGCCAGCAGCCCCCGGGACAGGGGGGACAATCAGCCCCAGCATTTT. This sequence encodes CASSPRDRGDNQPQHF.

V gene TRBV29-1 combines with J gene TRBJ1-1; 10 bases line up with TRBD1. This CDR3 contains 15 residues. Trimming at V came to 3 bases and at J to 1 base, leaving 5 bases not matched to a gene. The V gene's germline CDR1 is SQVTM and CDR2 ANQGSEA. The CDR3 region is CSVDGQGGGNTEAFF. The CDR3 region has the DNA TGCAGCGTTGATGGACAGGGGGGAGGGAACACTGAAGCTTTCTTT.